Detailed here is one T cell receptor (beta chain). As yet, its antigen is unknown. Both iRepertoire HTBI primers and Arm-PCR of CDR3 regions were used to build the TCR beta libraries. How the authors handled the data: The study identified 50 to 70 TRBV and approximately 15 TRBJ segments across samples. TCRdb recomputed calls from the multiplex PCR reads with MiXCR, one row per CDR3 protein. TCRdb, rather than the study authors, made the V and J calls. The data contain around 460,000 distinct CDR3 sequences, roughly 22% of them singletons. The CDR3 has 11 amino acids. The germline CDR1 and CDR2 sequences are KGHSH and LQKENI. V was cut by 6 bases and J by 7 bases, with 9 bases left in between. Time point here: persistent/refractory GD, antithyroid drugs over 5 years with positive TRAb. From PBMCs, RNA was extracted and then used to make the TCR library. The source of the sample is a study of regulatory T cells in long-lasting Graves disease.

General study results and limits: Persistent cases of Graves' showed reduced TCR diversity relative to newly diagnosed patients. Accuracy was possibly reduced by small sample size.

The source material was peripheral blood mononuclear cells (PBMCs), sampled when the disease was refractory, from a patient treated with antithyroid drugs. The receptor was isolated from a female donor with Graves disease. This chain connects TRBV18 to TRBJ1-2; maybe TRBD1 (5 bases). CDR3 nucleotide sequence: TGTGCCAGCTCCCAAGACAGTGGCTACACCTTC. Translated, it gives CASSQDSGYTF.